The clone carrying this T cell receptor beta chain was found a few times. The CDR3 sequence is 14 residues long. The ends lost 7 bases at V and 10 bases at J; junction bases unmatched: 8. Germline CDR1 is MNHEY and CDR2 is SMNVEV (reference sequence). Primers: 60 Vbeta forward and 13 Jbeta reverse. The protocol was immunoSEQ multiplex PCR, while the TCRdb copy is restricted to in-frame clones and leaves out a portion. The table includes around 140,000 clones, about 74% detected once. The record originates from a study of cytomegalovirus exposure and HLA in healthy donors. The material sequenced was PBMCs. The receptor's source is a woman in her sixties in good health and CMV-seronegative. This chain links TRBV27 with TRBJ1-4, with 11 positions matching TRBD1. The CDR3, as DNA: TGTGCCAGCAAGCTGGACAGGGGGCTAACAAAACTGTTTTTT. Its translation is CASKLDRGLTKLFF.